The clone carrying this T cell receptor beta chain appeared once. Its target is unknown. V gave up 4 bases and J gave up 5 bases, with 11 bases separating them. CDR3 length: 13 amino acids. CDR1 SNHLY and CDR2 FYNNEI come from the germline V gene. Regarding donors, all were healthy bone marrow donors. Amplification used 60 Vbeta primers and 13 Jbeta primers. Data came from immunoSEQ multiplex PCR; TCRdb stores just in-frame clones and leaves some out. The table has some 81,000 clones, 65% to 80% seen once. This entry is derived from a study of cytomegalovirus exposure and HLA in healthy donors. Across the whole study: The Caucasian-associated ancestry cluster held over 65% of under 450 genotyped donors.

Whole-study findings and limits: Association of 15,000 to 20,000 TCR beta sequences with HLA alleles was found at 0.05 false discovery rate in a later analysis. Earlier findings revealed that most TCR beta V segments proved productive either about 87% or about 30% of the time.

The J gene is TRBJ1-1, the V gene TRBV2; D perhaps matches TRBD1 (5 bases). The receptor's source is a woman between 35 and 50 years old in good health and CMV-seropositive. The sample taken for sequencing was PBMCs. The CDR3 reads CASSADPGTEAFF. The CDR3 bases are TGTGCCAGCAGTGCCGACCCAGGGACTGAAGCTTTCTTT. Full variable domain (missing parts from reference TRBV2 and TRBJ1-1): EPEVTQTPSHQVTQMGQEVILRCVPISNHLYFYWYRQILGQKVEFLVSFYNNEISEKSEIFDDQFSVERPDGSNFTLKIRSTKLEDSAMYFCASSADPGTEAFFGQGTRLTVV.